This T cell receptor (beta chain) was sequenced in a study of shared clonotypes between healthy human individuals. Study-level background: A couple of women and a few men aged 18 to 49 made up the donors. General study points: Between four donors, naive CD4 clonotypes were shared at a level of around 5.1%.

With V trimmed by 1 base and J by 4 bases, 5 bases remained unmatched. This CDR3 is built from 17 residues. Germline V gene lookup returns CDR1 LNHDA and CDR2 SQIVND (reference sequence). Every subset had its genomic DNA shared out evenly among several immunoSEQ plates. Clones were read by immunoSEQ multiplex PCR, and TCRdb kept only the in-frame ones, dropping some. Here the sample spans approximately 2.3 million clones, 93% being singletons. As regards this clone: Its cognate antigen is unknown.

Material: naive CD4+ T cells from PBMCs. The subset: CD45RA+ positively selected. The TCR was taken from a man between 18 and 35 years old in good health. Some clones in this sample may be carry-over from other donors' samples. This chain uses TRBV19 with TRBJ2-2; 11 nucleotides agree with TRBD2. The CDR3 bases are TGTGCCAGTAGTATAGCCAGACTAGCGGGAACCACCGGGGAGCTGTTTTTT. Residues: CASSIARLAGTTGELFF.